This is a list of T cell receptor beta chains from one sample in a study of T cells in Graves' hyperthyroidism and ophthalmopathy. TCRdb independently ran MiXCR on the multiplex PCR reads; one entry per CDR3 protein. The sample records 350,000 to 500,000 distinct CDR3 sequences, roughly an eighth being singletons. Sequenced sample: blood. These receptors were taken from a woman aged 18 to 35 with Graves' hyperthyroidism. CDR3s include the opening cysteine and the closing phenylalanine or tryptophan. D genes are given only for firm matches. Rows give clone size only sometimes, using once, few, many, or a class for an expanded clone.

>TRBJ2-7|TRBV20-1|TRBD2|.
TGCAGTGCTAGACCTCTAGCGGGAGTCGAGGAGCAGTACTTC
CSARPLAGVEEQYF
>TRBJ2-1|TRBV30|.|many
TGTGCCTGGACTCCCGGGACATTTTACAATGAGCAGTTCTTC
CAWTPGTFYNEQFF
>TRBJ2-7|TRBV20-1|TRBD2|many
TGCAGTGCTAGAGTGCGGGAGGGGATCCAAGAGCAGTACTTC
CSARVREGIQEQYF
>TRBJ1-4|TRBV28|.|.
TGTGCCAGCACCTTAACTTGGGCAACTAATGAAAAACTGTTTTTT
CASTLTWATNEKLFF
>TRBJ2-5|TRBV6-2/TRBV6-3|.|few
TGTGCCAGCAGTTACACAGGAGTGTCGTACTTC
CASSYTGVSYF
>TRBJ1-4|TRBV6-1|.|.
TGTGCCACATACACGTCAACTAATGAAAAACTGTTTTTT
CATYTSTNEKLFF
>TRBJ2-7|TRBV7-8|TRBD2|many
TGTGCCAGCAGCTTTGGGGGAGGGGCCTACGAGCAGTACTTC
CASSFGGGAYEQYF
>TRBJ2-5|TRBV25-1|.|few
TGTGCCAGCAGTGAATATGCCGGCGTCCTACAAGAGACCCAGTACTTC
CASSEYAGVLQETQYF
>TRBJ2-5|TRBV5-4|.|.
TGTGCCAGCAGCTTCCGAGAGACCCTGTACTTC
CASSFRETLYF
>TRBJ2-1|TRBV6-1|TRBD1|.
TGTGCCAGCAGTTCCCCCCGGGACAGGAAAAACAATGAGCAGTTCTTC
CASSSPRDRKNNEQFF
>TRBJ1-6|TRBV6-1|TRBD1|many
TGTGCCAGCAGTCCTCGCCCGGGACAGTATAATTCACCCCTCCACTTT
CASSPRPGQYNSPLHF
>TRBJ1-1|TRBV3-1|.|many
TGTGCCAGCAGCCCTCATAGGGGATCTGAAGCTTTCTTT
CASSPHRGSEAFF
>TRBJ2-2|TRBV6-1|TRBD2|few
TGTGCCAGCAGTGATTGGGCCGGGACTAGCGGGATAGACCACACCGGGGAGCTGTTTTTT
CASSDWAGTSGIDHTGELFF
>TRBJ2-2|TRBV12-5|.|.
TGTGCTGCGGGGGACACGAACACCGGGGAGCTGTTTTTT
CAAGDTNTGELFF
>TRBJ2-2|TRBV7-9|.|.
TGTGCCAGCAGCAAACCCCCCGACTCGGTCACCGGGGAGCTGTTTTTT
CASSKPPDSVTGELFF
>TRBJ2-3|TRBV27|.|many
TGTGCCAGCAGTTCACCGATGGACGGGGCCCGCACAGATACGCAGTATTTT
CASSSPMDGARTDTQYF
>TRBJ1-5|TRBV18|.|.
TGTGCCAGCCCCCCCCGGGTCGGGGCTGGAAGTCAGCCCCAGCATTTT
CASPPRVGAGSQPQHF
>TRBJ2-2|TRBV28|TRBD2|many
TGTGCCAGCACCCTAGCGGGAAACACCGGGGAGCTGTTTTTT
CASTLAGNTGELFF
>TRBJ1-5|TRBV11-2|.|few
TGTGCCAGCAGCTTAGAGGGTGCCCGCAATCAGCCCCAGCATTTT
CASSLEGARNQPQHF
>TRBJ2-1|TRBV27|.|many
TGTGCCAGCAGCCCAGACCCGGGTGAGCAGTTCTTC
CASSPDPGEQFF
>TRBJ1-1|TRBV18|.|many
TGTGCCAGCAGTCTACAGAAGAACACTGAAGCTTTCTTT
CASSLQKNTEAFF
>TRBJ2-1|TRBV18|TRBD2|many
TGTGCCAGCTCACCACGGTCTAGCGGGAGAACATCCTACAATGAGCAGTTCTTC
CASSPRSSGRTSYNEQFF